This T cell receptor beta chain is drawn from a study of OX40 agonist ivuxolimab in advanced cancers. The CDR3 consists of 12 residues. CDR1 SQVTM and CDR2 ANQGSEA come from the germline V gene. V trimming: 4 bases; J trimming: 5 bases; junction bases outside the gene matches: 1. The assay was immunoSEQ multiplex PCR, and TCRdb's table has in-frame clones only and misses some. The sample lists tens of thousands of clones, nearly 95% occurring once. Study results and limitations: Also present in some nonresponders was a low level of normalized T-cell clonal expansion.

Turning to this clone: The antigen is not known.

This receptor was obtained from an adult with an advanced solid tumor such as melanoma, head and neck, liver or kidney cancer. The chain employs TRBV29-1 and TRBJ2-2, with 7 bases identical to TRBD2. The sequencing used CD4+ or CD8+ T cells sorted from blood, collected in a trial of the OX40 agonist ivuxolimab. The CDR3 sequence: CSVGGGTGELFF. CDR3 DNA: TGCAGCGTTGGGGGAGGGACCGGGGAGCTGTTTTTT.